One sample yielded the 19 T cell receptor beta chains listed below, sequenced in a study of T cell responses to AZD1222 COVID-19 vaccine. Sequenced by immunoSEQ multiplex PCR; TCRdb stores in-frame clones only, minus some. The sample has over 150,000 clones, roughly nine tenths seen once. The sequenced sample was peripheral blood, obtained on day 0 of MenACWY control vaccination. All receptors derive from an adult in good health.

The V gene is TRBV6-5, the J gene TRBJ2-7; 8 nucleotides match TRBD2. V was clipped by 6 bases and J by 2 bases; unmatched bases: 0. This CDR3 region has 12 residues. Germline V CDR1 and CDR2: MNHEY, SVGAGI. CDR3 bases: TGTGCCAGCAGCGGGGGGGCCTACGAGCAGTACGTC. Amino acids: CASSGGAYEQYV.

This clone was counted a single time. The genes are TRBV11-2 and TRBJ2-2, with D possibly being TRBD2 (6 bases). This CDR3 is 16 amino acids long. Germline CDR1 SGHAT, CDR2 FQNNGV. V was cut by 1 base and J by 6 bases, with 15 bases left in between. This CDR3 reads CASSLGDGRGAGELFF. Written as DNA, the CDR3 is TGTGCCAGCAGCTTAGGCGACGGGAGAGGCGCCGGGGAGCTGTTTTTT.

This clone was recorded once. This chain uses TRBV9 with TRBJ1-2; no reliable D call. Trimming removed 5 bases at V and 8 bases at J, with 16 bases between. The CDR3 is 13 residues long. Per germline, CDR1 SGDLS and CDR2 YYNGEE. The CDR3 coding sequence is TGTGCCAGCAGTTTCCGCCCGGGGTACGGCTACACCTTC. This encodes CASSFRPGYGYTF.

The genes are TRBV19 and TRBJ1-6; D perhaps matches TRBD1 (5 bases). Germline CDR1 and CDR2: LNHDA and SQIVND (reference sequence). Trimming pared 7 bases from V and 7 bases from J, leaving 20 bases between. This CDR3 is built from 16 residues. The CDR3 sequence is CASTPQARRMNSPLHF. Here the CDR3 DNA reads TGTGCCAGTACCCCACAGGCGAGGAGGATGAATTCACCCCTCCACTTT.

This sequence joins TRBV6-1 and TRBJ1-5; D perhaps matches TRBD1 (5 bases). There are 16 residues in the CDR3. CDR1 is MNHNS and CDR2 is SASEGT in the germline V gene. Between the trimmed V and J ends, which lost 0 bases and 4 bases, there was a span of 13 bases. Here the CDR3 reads CASSEASTQENQPQHF. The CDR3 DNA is TGTGCCAGCAGTGAAGCGTCAACACAGGAAAATCAGCCCCAGCATTTT.

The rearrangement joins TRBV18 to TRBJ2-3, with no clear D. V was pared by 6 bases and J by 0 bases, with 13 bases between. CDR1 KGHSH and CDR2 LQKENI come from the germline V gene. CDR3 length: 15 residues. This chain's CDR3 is CASSPEGRSTDTQYF. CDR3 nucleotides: TGTGCCAGCTCTCCAGAAGGTCGGAGCACAGATACGCAGTATTTT.

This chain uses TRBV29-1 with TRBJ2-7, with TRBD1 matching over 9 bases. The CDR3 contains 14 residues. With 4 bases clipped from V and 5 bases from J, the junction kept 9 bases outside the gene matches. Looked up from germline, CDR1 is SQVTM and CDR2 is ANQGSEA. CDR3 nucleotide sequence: TGCAGCGTTGCCCCTCGGGACAGGGTAAACGAGCAGTACGTC. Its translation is CSVAPRDRVNEQYV.

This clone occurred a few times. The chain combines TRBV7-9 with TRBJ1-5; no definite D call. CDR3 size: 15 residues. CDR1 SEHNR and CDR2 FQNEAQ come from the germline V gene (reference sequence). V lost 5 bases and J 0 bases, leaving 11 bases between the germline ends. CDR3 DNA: TGTGCCAGCAGCGAAGGACCGATTAGCAATCAGCCCCAGCATTTT. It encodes CASSEGPISNQPQHF.

CDR3 sequence reads: CASSWGQGTEKLFF. DNA of the CDR3: TGCGCCAGCAGCTGGGGGCAGGGGACTGAAAAACTGTTTTTT. V and J are TRBV5-1 and TRBJ1-4; possibly TRBD1 for D (6 bases). The ends were cut back, 3 bases at V and 7 bases at J, with 13 bases in the middle. The CDR3 covers 14 residues. Germline assignment: CDR1 SGHRS and CDR2 YFSETQ.

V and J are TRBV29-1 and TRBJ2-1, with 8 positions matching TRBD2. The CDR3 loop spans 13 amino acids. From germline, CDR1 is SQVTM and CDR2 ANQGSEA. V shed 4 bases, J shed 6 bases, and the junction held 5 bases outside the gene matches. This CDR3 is CSVAGGAINEQFF. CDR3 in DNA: TGCAGCGTTGCCGGGGGGGCCATCAATGAGCAGTTCTTC.

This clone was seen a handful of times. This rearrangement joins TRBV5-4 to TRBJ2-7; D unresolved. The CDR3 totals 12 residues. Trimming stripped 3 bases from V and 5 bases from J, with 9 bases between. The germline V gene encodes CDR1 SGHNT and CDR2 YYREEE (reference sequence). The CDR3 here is CASSYGSDEQYV. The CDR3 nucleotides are TGTGCCAGCAGCTATGGCAGCGACGAGCAGTACGTC.

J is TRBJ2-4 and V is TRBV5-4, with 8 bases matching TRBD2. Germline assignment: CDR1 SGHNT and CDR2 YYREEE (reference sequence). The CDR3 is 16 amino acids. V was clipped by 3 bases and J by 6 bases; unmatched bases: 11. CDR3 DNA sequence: TGTGCCAGCAGCTCGGGGCCTGGGACTAGGCGAAACATTCAGTACTTC. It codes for CASSSGPGTRRNIQYF.

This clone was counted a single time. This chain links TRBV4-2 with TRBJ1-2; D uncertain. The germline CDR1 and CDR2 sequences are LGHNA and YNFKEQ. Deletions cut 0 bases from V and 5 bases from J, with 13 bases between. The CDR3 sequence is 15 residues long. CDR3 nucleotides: TGTGCCAGCAGCCAAGATAACCCGGGTACTTATGGCTACACCTTC. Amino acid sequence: CASSQDNPGTYGYTF.

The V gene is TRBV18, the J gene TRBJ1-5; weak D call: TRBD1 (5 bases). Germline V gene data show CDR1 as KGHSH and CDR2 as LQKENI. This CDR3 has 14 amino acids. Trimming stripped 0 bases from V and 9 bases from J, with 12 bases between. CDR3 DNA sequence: TGTGCCAGCTCACCACCTGGGGCAGTTCGGCCCCAGCATTTT. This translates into CASSPPGAVRPQHF.

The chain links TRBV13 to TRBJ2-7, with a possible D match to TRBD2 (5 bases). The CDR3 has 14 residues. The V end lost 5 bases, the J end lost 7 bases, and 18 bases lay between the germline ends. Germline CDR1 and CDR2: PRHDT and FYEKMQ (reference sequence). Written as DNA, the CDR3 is TGTGCCAGCAGCGCCGCTAGCCGGGGTCGGGAGCAGTACTTC. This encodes CASSAASRGREQYF.

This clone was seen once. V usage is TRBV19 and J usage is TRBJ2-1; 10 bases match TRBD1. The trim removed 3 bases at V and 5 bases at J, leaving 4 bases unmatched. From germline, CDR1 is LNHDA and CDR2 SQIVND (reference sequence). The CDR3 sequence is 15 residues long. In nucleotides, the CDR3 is TGTGCCAGTAGTATGCCGGGACAGGGGAACAATGAGCAGTTCTTC. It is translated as CASSMPGQGNNEQFF.

CDR3 amino acids: CASSLVSMLGNEQFF. CDR3 coding DNA: TGCGCCAGCAGCTTGGTATCGATGTTAGGCAATGAGCAGTTCTTC. This chain joins TRBV5-1 and TRBJ2-1; no firm D call. This CDR3 has 15 residues. The germline V and J ends were trimmed by 0 bases and 6 bases, with 13 bases remaining between them. Germline V gene lookup returns CDR1 SGHRS and CDR2 YFSETQ.

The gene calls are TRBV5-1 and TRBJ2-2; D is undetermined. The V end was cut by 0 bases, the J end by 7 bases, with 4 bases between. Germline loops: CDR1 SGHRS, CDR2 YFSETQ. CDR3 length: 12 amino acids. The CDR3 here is CASSLDGGELFF. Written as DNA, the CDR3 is TGCGCCAGCAGCTTGGACGGCGGGGAGCTGTTTTTT.

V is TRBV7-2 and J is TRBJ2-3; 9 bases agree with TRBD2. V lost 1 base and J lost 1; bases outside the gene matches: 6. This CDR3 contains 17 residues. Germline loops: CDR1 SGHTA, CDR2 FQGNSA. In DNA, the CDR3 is TGTGCCAGCAGCTTAGGAGCCGTAGCGGGGGGCACAGATACGCAGTATTTT. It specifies CASSLGAVAGGTDTQYF. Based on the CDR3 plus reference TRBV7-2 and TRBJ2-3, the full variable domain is GAGVSQSPSNKVTEKGKDVELRCDPISGHTALYWYRQSLGQGLEFLIYFQGNSAPDKSGLPSDRFSAERTGGSVSTLTIQRTQQEDSAVYLCASSLGAVAGGTDTQYFGPGTRLTVL.